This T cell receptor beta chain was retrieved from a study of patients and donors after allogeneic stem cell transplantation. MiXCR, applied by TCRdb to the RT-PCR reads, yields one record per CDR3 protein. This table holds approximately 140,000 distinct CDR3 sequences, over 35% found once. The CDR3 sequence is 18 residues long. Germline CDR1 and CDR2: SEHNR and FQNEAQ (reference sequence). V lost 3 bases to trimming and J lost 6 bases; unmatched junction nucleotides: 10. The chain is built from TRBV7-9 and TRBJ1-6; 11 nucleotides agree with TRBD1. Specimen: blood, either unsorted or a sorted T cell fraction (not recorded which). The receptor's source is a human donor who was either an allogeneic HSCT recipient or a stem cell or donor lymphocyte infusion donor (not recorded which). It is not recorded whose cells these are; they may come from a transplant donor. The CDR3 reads CASSLPPGQGAPNSPLHF. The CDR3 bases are TGTGCCAGCAGCTTGCCCCCCGGACAGGGGGCACCTAATTCACCCCTCCACTTT.